This TCR beta chain comes out of a study of CD8 T cells in Susac syndrome. Study-wide results and limits: The relatively small number of individuals in the TCR sequencing and HLA analysis was acknowledged by the study.

0.5 to 1 ug RNA was reverse transcribed with random hexamers. Each CDR3 protein is one row after TCRdb ran MiXCR on the immunoSEQ multiplex PCR reads. The profile shows 300,000 or so distinct CDR3 sequences, roughly 94% of them singletons. The J segment lost 4 bases and the V segment lost 5 bases, leaving 7 bases of the junction unmatched. The CDR3 is 17 amino acids. As concerns this clonotype: Its antigen is undetermined.

What was sequenced was CD4+ T cells from PBMCs. The sequence was obtained from a human donor with multiple sclerosis. The chain links TRBV12-3 or TRBV12-4 to TRBJ2-1; TRBD2 matches at 14 bases. CDR3 protein: CASSVGLAGGHYNEQFF. CDR3 bases: TGTGCCAGCAGTGTCGGACTAGCGGGGGGCCATTACAATGAGCAGTTCTTC.